Included here is one TCR beta chain sequence, with context. The antigen remains unidentified. Production of TCR beta cDNA used around 500 ng total RNA together with a constant-region primer. Libraries for TCR beta were built through three nested multiplex PCR rounds, which together made up a slightly modified ARM-PCR procedure. TCRdb processed the multiplex PCR reads anew with MiXCR; each CDR3 protein has one entry. This repertoire shows hundreds of thousands of distinct CDR3 sequences, 50% to 75% found once; its top ten account for approximately 15%. This sample was included in a study of tumor-infiltrating lymphocytes in primary liver carcinoma. Study conclusions and caveats: The bulk unsorted samples meant that CD4+ and CD8+ repertoires went uncompared.

Unsorted whole blood supplied the RNA, and germline DNA was extracted too. This sequence was found in a woman under 40 with primary liver carcinoma and hepatitis B virus infection. The sequenced material came from peripheral blood.

In DNA, the CDR3 is TGTGCCAGCACCTTTCTGGGACAAAACAATGAGCAGTTCTTC. Protein product: CASTFLGQNNEQFF. V gene TRBV7-8 combines with J gene TRBJ2-1; maybe TRBD1 (6 bases). Trimming took 7 bases from V and 5 from J, leaving 15 bases between them. The CDR3 contains 14 residues. Per the germline V gene, CDR1 is SGHVS and CDR2 is FQNEAQ.